Sequencing of this TCR beta chain was carried out in a study of T cells after yellow fever vaccination. Study-level results: At around 95% for CD4 and roughly 87% for CD8, most primary-vaccination clones showed up again after the booster.

This clonotype was detected a few times. What it binds is unknown. A single record per CDR3 protein comes from TCRdb applying MiXCR to the 5' RACE reads. Of hundreds of thousands of distinct CDR3 sequences listed, 8.7% were seen once; the top ten hold 3% to 4%. The sequence was obtained from a man aged 18 to 29 who received the YFV17D yellow fever vaccine. Sequencing used CD4+ T cells sorted from PBMCs, obtained 5 days after the yellow fever booster vaccination.

For the CDR3, the DNA is TGTGCCAGCAGTCGGACTAGTACATCAGATACGCAGTATTTT. The encoded protein is CASSRTSTSDTQYF. This chain links TRBV12-3 or TRBV12-4 with TRBJ2-3, with TRBD2 identical over 7 bases. The ends lost 5 bases at V and 4 bases at J; junction bases unmatched: 6. The CDR3 loop spans 14 amino acids.